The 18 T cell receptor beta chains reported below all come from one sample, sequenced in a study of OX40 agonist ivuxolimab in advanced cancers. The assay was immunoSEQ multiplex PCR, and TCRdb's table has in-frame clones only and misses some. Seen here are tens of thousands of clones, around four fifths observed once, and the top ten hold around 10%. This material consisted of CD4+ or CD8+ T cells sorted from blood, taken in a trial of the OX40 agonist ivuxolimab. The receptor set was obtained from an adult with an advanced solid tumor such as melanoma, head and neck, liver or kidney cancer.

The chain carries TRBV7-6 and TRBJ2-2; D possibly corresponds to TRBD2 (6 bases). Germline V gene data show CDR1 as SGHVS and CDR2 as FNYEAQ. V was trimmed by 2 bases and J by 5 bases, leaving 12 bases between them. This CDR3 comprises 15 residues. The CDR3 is CASSLRLEGTGELFF. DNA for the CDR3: TGTGCCAGCAGCTTAAGGCTGGAGGGGACCGGGGAGCTGTTTTTT.

The CDR3 nucleotides are TGTGCCAGCAGCTTGGCTAGCACAGATACGCAGTATTTT. This sequence encodes CASSLASTDTQYF. V gene TRBV7-3 combines with J gene TRBJ2-3; D unclear. Trimming removed 3 bases at V and 0 bases at J, with 4 bases between. The CDR3 totals 13 residues. In germline, CDR1 is SGHTA, CDR2 FQGTGA.

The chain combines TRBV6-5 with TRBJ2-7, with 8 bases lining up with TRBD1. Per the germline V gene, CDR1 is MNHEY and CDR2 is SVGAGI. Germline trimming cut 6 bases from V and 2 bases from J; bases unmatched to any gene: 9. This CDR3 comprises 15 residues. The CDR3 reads CASRYRTGIAYEQYF. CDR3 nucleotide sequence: TGTGCCAGCAGATATCGGACAGGGATTGCCTACGAGCAGTACTTC.

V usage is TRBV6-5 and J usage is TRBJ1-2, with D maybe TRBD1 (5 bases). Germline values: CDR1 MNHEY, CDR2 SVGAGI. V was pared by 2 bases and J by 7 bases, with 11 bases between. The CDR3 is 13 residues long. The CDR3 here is CASSYGDAGGYTF. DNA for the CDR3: TGTGCCAGCAGTTACGGGGACGCGGGTGGCTACACCTTC.

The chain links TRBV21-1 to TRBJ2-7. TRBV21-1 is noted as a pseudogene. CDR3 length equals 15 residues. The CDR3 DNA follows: TGTGCCAGCAGCCCCCCCCGGGCCAGCTCCTACGAGCAGTACTTC. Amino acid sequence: CASSPPRASSYEQYF.

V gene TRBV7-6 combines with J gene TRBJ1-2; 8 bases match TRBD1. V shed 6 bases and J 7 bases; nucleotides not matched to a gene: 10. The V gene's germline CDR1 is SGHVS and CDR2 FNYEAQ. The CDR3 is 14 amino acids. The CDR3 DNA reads TGTGCCAGCAGTGCTGGACAGGGTATTAGTGGCTACACCTTC. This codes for CASSAGQGISGYTF.

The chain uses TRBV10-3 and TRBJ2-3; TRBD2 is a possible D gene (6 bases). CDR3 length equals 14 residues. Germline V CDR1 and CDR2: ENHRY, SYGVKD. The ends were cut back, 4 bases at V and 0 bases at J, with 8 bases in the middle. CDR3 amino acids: CAISAAGSTDTQYF. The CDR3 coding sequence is TGTGCCATCAGTGCTGCGGGGAGCACAGATACGCAGTATTTT.

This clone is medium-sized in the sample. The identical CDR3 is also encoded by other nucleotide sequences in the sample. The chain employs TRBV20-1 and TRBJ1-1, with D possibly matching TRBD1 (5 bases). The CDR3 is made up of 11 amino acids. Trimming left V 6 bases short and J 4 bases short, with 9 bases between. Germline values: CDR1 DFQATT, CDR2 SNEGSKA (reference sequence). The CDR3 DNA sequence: TGCAGTGCCGGTGGGGGCACTGAAGCTTTCTTT. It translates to CSAGGGTEAFF.

This CDR3 reads CASSEGTSWDTQYF. CDR3 bases: TGTGCCAGCAGTGAAGGGACTAGCTGGGATACGCAGTATTTT. The chain combines TRBV2 with TRBJ2-3; 8 nucleotides match TRBD2. After removal of 1 base from V and 6 bases from J, the junction contained 3 bases not matched to a gene. Germline V gene data show CDR1 as SNHLY and CDR2 as FYNNEI. CDR3 length: 14 amino acids.

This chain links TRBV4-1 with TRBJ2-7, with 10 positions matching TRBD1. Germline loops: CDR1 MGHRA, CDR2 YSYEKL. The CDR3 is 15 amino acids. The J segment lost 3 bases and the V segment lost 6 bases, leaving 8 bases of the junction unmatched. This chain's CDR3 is CASRLRTGGDYEQYF. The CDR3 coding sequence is TGCGCCAGCAGACTACGGACAGGGGGTGACTACGAGCAGTACTTC.

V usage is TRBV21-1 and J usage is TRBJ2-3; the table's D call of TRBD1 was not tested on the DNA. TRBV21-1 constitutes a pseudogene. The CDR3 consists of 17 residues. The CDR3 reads CAGFKDRDSSSTDTQYF. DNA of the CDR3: TGTGCCGGATTTAAGGACAGGGATTCCTCTAGCACAGATACGCAGTATTTT.

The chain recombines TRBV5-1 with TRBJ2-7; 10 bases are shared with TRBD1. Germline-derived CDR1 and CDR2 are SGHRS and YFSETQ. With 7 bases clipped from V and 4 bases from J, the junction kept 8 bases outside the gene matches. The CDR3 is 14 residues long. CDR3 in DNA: TGCGCCAGCCGGCCGGGACAGGGGCCGTACGAGCAGTACTTC. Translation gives CASRPGQGPYEQYF.

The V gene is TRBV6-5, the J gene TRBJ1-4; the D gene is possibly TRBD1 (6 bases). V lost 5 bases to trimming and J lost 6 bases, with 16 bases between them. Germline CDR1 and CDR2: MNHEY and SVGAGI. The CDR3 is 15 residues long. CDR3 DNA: TGTGCCAGCAGTCGCCGGGGGCCGACTGATGAAAAACTGTTTTTT. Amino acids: CASSRRGPTDEKLFF.

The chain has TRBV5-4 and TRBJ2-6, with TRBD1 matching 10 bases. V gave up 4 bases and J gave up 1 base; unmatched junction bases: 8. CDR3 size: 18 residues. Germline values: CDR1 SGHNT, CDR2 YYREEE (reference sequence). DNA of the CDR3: TGTGCCAGCAGCCACCTGGACAGGGGGAGATCTGGGGCCAACGTCCTGACTTTC. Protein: CASSHLDRGRSGANVLTF.

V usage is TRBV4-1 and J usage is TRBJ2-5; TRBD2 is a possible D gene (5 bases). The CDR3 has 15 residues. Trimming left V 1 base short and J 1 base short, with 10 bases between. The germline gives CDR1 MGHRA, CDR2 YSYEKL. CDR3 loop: CASSQGWRSQETQYF. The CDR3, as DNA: TGCGCCAGCAGCCAAGGTTGGAGGTCCCAAGAGACCCAGTACTTC.

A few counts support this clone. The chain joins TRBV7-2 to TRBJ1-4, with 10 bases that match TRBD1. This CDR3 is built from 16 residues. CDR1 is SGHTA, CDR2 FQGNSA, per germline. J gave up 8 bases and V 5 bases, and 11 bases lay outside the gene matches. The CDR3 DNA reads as TGTGCCAGCAGCCCACACGCCGGGACAGGGGAGGAAAAACTGTTTTTT. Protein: CASSPHAGTGEEKLFF.

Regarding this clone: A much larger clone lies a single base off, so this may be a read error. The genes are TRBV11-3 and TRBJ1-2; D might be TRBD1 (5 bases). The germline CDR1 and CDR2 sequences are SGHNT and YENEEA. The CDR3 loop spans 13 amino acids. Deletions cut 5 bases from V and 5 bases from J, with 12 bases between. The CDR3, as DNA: TGTGCCAGCAGCCCGGGGAGGGGTTATGGCTACACCTTC. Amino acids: CASSPGRGYGYTF.

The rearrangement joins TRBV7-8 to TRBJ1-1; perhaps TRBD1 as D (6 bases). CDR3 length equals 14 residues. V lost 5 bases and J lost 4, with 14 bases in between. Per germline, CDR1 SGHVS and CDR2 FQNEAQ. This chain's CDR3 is CASSEGWGATEAFF. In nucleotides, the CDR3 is TGTGCCAGCAGCGAAGGGTGGGGGGCCACTGAAGCTTTCTTT.